The clone carrying this TCR beta chain was seen once. Antigen specificity is unknown. This entry is derived from a study of radiation and T cells in renal cell carcinoma. Looking at the study overall: Nephrectomy followed 15 Gy stereotactic body radiation by 4 weeks.

Points from the study as a whole: Without pretreatment biopsies, baseline tumor clonotype presence was undetermined.

TCRdb's table, derived via immunoSEQ multiplex PCR, lists solely in-frame clones and lacks some. The profile covers some 100,000 clones, with about four fifths appearing a single time and less than 7% taken by the ten largest. Documented time point: baseline pretreatment blood. The treatment: 15 Gy SBRT to primary tumor, nephrectomy 4 weeks later. The receptor was derived from a man aged 60 to 75 with renal cell carcinoma. The source was blood, collected from a patient whose treatment included radiotherapy and nephrectomy.

The CDR3 bases are TGTGCCTGCCCAATCGCGAACCAAGAGACCCAGTACTTC. This sequence encodes CACPIANQETQYF. The gene calls are TRBV21-1 and TRBJ2-5; TRBD2, as called in the table, went unchecked against the DNA. TRBV21-1 is deemed a pseudogene. This CDR3 is 13 amino acids long.